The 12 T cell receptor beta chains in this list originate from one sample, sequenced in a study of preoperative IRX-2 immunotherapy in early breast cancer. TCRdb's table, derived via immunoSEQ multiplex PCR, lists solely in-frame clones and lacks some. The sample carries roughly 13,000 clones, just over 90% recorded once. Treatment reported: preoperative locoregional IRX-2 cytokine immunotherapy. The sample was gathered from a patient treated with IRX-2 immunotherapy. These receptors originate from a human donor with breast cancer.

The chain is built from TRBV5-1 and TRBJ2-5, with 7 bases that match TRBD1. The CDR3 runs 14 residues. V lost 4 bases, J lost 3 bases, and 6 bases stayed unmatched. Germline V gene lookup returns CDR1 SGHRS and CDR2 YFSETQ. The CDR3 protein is CASSTATGEETQYF. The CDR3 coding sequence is TGCGCCAGCAGCACGGCTACAGGGGAAGAGACCCAGTACTTC.

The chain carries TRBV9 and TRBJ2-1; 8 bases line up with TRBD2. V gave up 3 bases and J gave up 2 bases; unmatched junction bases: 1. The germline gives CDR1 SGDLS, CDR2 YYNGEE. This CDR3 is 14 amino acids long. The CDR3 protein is CASSAGGAYNEQFF. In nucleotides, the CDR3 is TGTGCCAGCAGCGCGGGGGGGGCCTACAATGAGCAGTTCTTC.

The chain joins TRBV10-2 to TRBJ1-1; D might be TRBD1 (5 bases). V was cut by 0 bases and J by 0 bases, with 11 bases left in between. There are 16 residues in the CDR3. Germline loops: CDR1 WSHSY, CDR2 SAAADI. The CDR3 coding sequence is TGCGCCAGCAGTGAGTCGGGGGGGGAGGTGAACACTGAAGCTTTCTTT. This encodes CASSESGGEVNTEAFF.

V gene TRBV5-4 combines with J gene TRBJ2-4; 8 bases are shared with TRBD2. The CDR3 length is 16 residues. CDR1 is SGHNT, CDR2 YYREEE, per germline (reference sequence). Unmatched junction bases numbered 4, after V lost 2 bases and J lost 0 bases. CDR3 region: CASSFRGGLAKNIQYF. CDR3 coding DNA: TGTGCCAGCAGCTTTCGGGGGGGGCTAGCCAAAAACATTCAGTACTTC.

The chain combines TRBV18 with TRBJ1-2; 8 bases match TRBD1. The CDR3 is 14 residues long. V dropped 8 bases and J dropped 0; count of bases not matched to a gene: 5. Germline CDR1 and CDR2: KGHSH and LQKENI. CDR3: CASLGDRSNYGYTF. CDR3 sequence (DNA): TGTGCCAGCCTCGGGGACAGGTCTAACTATGGCTACACCTTC.

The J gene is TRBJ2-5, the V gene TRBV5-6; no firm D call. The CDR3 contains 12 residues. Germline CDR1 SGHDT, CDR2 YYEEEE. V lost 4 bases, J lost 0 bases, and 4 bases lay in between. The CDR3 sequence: CASSRDQETQYF. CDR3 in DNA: TGTGCCAGCAGCCGGGACCAAGAGACCCAGTACTTC.

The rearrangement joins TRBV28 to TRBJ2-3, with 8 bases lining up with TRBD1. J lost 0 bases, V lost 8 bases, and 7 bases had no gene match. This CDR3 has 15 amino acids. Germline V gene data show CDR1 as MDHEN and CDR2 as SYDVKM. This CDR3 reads CASLGQGASTDTQYF. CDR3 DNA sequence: TGTGCCAGCTTGGGGCAGGGGGCGAGCACAGATACGCAGTATTTT.

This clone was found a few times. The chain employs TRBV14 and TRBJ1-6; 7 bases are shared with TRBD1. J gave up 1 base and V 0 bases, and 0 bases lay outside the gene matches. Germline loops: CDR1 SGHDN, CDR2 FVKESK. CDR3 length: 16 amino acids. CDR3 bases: TGTGCCAGCAGCCAAGACAGGGGGTCCTATAATTCACCCCTCCACTTT. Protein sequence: CASSQDRGSYNSPLHF.

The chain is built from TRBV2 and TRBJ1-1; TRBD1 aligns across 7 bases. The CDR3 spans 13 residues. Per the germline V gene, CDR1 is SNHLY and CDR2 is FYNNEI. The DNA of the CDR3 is TGTGCTGAGGGGGGACAGATGAACACTGAAGCTTTCTTT. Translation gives CAEGGQMNTEAFF.

CDR3 nucleotide sequence: TGTGCCAGCAGCTTGATCGATGAAAAACTGTTTTTT. Translating it yields CASSLIDEKLFF. The J gene is TRBJ1-4, the V gene TRBV5-6; no clear D gene. This CDR3 has 12 residues. Looked up from germline, CDR1 is SGHDT and CDR2 is YYEEEE. Trimming left V 1 base short and J 6 bases short, with 4 bases between.

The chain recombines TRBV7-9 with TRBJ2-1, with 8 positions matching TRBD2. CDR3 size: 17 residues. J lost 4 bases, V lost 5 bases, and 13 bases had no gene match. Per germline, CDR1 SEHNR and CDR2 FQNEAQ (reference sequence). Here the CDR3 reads CASSHPAGGDVYNEQFF. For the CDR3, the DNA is TGTGCCAGCAGCCACCCGGCGGGGGGCGATGTTTACAATGAGCAGTTCTTC.

The DNA for the CDR3 is TGTGCCAGCAGCGTACCTGGACAGGCCCTACTTGGGGGCTACACCTTC. This codes for CASSVPGQALLGGYTF. The chain couples TRBV5-4 to TRBJ1-2; 7 bases agree with TRBD1. Trimming took 4 bases from V and 8 from J; bases not matched to a gene: 17. CDR1 SGHNT and CDR2 YYREEE come from the germline V gene (reference sequence). CDR3 length: 16 amino acids.